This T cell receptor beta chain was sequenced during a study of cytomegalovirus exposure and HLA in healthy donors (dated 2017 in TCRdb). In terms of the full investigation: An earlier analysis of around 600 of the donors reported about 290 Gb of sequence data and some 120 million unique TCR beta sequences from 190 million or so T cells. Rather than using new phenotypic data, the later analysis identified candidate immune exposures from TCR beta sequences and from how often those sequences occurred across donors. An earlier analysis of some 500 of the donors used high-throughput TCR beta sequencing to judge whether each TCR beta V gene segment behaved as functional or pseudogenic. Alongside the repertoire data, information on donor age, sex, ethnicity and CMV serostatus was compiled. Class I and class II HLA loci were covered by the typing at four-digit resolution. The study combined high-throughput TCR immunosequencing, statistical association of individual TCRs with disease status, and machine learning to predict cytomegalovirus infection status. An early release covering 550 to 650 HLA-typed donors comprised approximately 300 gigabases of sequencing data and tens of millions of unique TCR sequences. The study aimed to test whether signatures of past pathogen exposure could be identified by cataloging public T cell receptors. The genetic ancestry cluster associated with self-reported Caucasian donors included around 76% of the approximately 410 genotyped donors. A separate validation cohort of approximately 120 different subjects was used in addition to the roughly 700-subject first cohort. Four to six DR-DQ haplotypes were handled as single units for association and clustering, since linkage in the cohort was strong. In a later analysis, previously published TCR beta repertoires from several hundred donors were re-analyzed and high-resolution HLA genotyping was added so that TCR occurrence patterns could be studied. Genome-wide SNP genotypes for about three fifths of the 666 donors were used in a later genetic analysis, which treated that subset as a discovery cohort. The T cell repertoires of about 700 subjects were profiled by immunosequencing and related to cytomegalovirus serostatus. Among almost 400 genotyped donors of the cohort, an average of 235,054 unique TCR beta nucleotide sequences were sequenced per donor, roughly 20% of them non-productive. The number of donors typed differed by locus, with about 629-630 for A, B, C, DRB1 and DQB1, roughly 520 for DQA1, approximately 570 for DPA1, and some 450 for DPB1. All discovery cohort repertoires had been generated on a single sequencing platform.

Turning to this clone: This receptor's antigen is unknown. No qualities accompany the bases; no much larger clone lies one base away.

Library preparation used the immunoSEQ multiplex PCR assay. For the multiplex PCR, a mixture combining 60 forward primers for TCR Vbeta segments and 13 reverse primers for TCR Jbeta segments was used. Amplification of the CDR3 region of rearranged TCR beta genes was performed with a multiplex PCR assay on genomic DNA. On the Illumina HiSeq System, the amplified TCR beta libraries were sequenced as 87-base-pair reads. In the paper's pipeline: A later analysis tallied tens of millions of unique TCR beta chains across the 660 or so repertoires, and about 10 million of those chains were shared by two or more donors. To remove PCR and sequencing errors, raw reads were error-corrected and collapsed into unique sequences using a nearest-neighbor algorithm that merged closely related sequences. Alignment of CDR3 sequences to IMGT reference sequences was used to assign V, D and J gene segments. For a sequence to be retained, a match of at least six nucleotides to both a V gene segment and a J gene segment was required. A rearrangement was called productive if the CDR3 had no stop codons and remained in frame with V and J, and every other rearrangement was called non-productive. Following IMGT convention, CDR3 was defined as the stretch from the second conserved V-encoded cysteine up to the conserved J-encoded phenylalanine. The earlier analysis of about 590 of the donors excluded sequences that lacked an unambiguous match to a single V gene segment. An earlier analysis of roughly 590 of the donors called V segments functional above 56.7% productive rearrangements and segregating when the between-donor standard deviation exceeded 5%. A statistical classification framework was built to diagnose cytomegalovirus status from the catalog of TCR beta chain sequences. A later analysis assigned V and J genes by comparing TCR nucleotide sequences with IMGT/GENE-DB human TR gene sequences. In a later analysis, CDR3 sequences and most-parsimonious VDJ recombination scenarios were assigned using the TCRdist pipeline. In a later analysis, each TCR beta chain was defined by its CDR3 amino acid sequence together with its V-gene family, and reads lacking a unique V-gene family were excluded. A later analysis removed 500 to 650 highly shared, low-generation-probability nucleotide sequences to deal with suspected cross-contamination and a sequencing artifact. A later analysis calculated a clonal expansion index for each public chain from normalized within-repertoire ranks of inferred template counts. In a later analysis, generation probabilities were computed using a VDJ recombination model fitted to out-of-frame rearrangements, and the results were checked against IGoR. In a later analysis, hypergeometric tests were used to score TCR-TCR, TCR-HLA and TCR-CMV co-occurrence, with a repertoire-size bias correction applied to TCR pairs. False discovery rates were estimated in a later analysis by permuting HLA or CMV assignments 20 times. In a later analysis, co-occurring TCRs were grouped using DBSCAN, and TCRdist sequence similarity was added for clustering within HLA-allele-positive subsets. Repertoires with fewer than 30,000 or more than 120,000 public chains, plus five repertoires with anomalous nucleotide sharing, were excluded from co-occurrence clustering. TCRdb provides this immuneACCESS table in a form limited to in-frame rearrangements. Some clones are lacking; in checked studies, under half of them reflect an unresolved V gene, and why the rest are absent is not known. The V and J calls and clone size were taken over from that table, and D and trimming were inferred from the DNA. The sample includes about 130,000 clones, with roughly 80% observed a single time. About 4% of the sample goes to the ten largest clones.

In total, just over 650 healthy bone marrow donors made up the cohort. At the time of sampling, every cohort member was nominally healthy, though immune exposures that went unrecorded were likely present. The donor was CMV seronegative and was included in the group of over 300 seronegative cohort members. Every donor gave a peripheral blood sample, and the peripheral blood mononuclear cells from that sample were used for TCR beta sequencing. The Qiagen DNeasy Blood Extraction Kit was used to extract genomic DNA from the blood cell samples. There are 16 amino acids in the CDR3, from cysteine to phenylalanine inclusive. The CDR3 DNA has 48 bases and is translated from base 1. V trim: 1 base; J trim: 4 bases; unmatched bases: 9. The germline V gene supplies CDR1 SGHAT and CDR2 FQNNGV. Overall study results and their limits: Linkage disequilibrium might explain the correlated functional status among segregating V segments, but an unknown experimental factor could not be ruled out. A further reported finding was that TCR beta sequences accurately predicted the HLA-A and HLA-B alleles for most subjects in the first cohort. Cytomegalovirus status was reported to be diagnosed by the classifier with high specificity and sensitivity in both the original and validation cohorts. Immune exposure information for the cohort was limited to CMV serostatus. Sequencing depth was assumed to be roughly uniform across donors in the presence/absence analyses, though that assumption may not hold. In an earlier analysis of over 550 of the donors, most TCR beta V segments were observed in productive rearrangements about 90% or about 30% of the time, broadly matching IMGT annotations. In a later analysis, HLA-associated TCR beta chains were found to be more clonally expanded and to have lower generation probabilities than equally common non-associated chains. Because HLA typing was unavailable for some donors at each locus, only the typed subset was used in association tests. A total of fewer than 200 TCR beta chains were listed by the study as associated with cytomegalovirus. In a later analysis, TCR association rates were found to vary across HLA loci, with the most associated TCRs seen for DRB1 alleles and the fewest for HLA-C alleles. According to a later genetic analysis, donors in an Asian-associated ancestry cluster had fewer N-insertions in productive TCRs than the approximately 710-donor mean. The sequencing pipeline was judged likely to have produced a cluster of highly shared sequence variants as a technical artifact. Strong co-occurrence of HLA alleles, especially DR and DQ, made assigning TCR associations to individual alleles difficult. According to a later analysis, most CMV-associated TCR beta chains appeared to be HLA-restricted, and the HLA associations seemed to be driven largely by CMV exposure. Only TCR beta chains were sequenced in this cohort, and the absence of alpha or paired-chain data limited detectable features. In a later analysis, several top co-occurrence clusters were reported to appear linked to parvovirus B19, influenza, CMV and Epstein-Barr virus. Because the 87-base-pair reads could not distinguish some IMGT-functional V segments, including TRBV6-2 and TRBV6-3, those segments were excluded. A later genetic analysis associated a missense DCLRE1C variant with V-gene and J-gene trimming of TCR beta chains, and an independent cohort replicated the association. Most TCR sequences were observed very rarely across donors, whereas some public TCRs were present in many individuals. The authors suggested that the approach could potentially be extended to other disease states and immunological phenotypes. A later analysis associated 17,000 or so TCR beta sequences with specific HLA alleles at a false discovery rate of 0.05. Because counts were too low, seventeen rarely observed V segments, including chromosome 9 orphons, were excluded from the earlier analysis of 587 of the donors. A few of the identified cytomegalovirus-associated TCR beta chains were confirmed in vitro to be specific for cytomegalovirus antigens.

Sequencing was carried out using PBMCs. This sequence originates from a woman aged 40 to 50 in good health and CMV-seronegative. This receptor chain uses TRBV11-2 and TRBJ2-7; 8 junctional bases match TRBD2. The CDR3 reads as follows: CASSLAAGLAGYEQYF. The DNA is TGTGCCAGCAGCTTAGCAGCAGGACTAGCTGGGTACGAGCAGTACTTC.